One and the same sample provided the 27 T cell receptor beta chains below, sequenced in a study of cytomegalovirus exposure and HLA in healthy donors. Measured with immunoSEQ multiplex PCR; TCRdb has only the in-frame clones, and not every one. Counted here are 110,000 to 150,000 clones, 84% occurring once; the ten biggest clones make up 1.4% to 1.5%. The sequenced sample consisted of PBMCs. The receptors originated from a woman in her thirties in good health and CMV-seronegative.

The V call is TRBV28, the J call TRBJ1-2; D might be TRBD1 (5 bases). V lost 5 bases, J lost 4 bases, and 14 bases lay in between. Germline V gene lookup returns CDR1 MDHEN and CDR2 SYDVKM. The CDR3 contains 14 residues. This chain's CDR3 is CASSSQGLPYGYTF. The CDR3 DNA follows: TGTGCCAGCAGTAGCCAGGGACTCCCCTATGGCTACACCTTC.

The gene calls are TRBV7-8 and TRBJ2-2; 12 bases align to TRBD2. The CDR3 sequence is 15 residues long. V shed 8 bases, J shed 5 bases, and the junction held 6 bases outside the gene matches. Germline V lookup: CDR1 SGHVS, CDR2 FQNEAQ. DNA of the CDR3: TGTGCCAGCGTACTAGCGGGGGGACGAACCGGGGAGCTGTTTTTT. Translated: CASVLAGGRTGELFF.

The rearrangement uses TRBV9 and TRBJ1-1; weak D call: TRBD1 (5 bases). The V end was cut by 0 bases, the J end by 1 base, with 7 bases between. The CDR3 sequence is 14 residues long. From germline, CDR1 is SGDLS and CDR2 YYNGEE. Here the CDR3 reads CASSVGQGNTEAFF. The CDR3 bases are TGTGCCAGCAGCGTAGGGCAGGGGAACACTGAAGCTTTCTTT. The variable domain in full, with the rest retrieved from reference TRBV9 and TRBJ1-1, is DSGVTQTPKHLITATGQRVTLRCSPRSGDLSVYWYQQSLDQGLQFLIQYYNGEERAKGNILERFSAQQFPDLHSELNLSSLELGDSALYFCASSVGQGNTEAFFGQGTRLTVV.

The chain links TRBV5-4 to TRBJ2-2; D gene unclear. V lost 5 bases to trimming and J lost 6 bases, with 14 bases between them. CDR1 and CDR2 from the germline V gene are SGHNT and YYREEE (reference sequence). The CDR3 consists of 14 residues. Here the CDR3 reads CASRNLGDPGELFF. The CDR3 coding sequence is TGTGCCAGCAGGAACCTAGGCGACCCCGGGGAGCTGTTTTTT.

The rearrangement uses TRBV9 and TRBJ2-3; D uncertain. Germline V gene data show CDR1 as SGDLS and CDR2 as YYNGEE. This CDR3 region has 14 residues. V dropped 0 bases and J dropped 12 bases, with 17 bases sitting between them. Written as DNA, the CDR3 is TGTGCCAGCAGCGTAGAGAATAGAGATAGCCCACAGTATTTT. Translating it yields CASSVENRDSPQYF.

V and J are TRBV28 and TRBJ2-2, with 9 bases that match TRBD2. With 6 bases clipped from V and 5 bases from J, the junction kept 10 bases outside the gene matches. This CDR3 region has 16 residues. In germline, CDR1 is MDHEN, CDR2 SYDVKM. The CDR3 DNA reads as TGTGCCAGCAGGCCAGCGGGGGGCTACGTAACCGGGGAGCTGTTTTTT. It codes for CASRPAGGYVTGELFF.

This clone was seen more than once but under ten times. The V gene is TRBV2, the J gene TRBJ1-6, with D possibly being TRBD1 (5 bases). The CDR3 runs 13 residues. The V end was cut by 9 bases, the J end by 7 bases, with 13 bases between. Looked up from germline, CDR1 is SNHLY and CDR2 is FYNNEI. CDR3 sequence (DNA): TGTGCCAGTTCAGGGAATACGAATTCACCCCTCCACTTT. It is translated as CASSGNTNSPLHF.

The chain carries TRBV5-4 and TRBJ2-1, with D possibly being TRBD1 (5 bases). CDR3 length: 15 residues. Trimming left V 4 bases short and J 9 bases short, with 20 bases between. CDR1 is SGHNT, CDR2 YYREEE, per germline (reference sequence). DNA of the CDR3: TGTGCCAGCAGCACTGGACCAATGCAGGGATCTGAGCAGTTCTTC. Translating it yields CASSTGPMQGSEQFF.

The J gene is TRBJ2-3, the V gene TRBV5-1; D gene ambiguous. The CDR3 length is 13 residues. Trimming removed 1 base at V and 5 bases at J, with 8 bases between. Germline V gene sequence: CDR1 SGHRS, CDR2 YFSETQ. The CDR3 DNA reads TGCGCCAGCAGCTTGCGAGTCGGAGATACGCAGTATTTT. It codes for CASSLRVGDTQYF.

The rearrangement joins TRBV28 to TRBJ2-3; TRBD1 agrees at 7 bases. Germline-derived CDR1 and CDR2 are MDHEN and SYDVKM. This CDR3 has 14 amino acids. The junction had 7 bases not matched to a gene; V was cut back by 5 bases and J by 5 bases. CDR3 amino acids: CASSQGGAGDTQYF. CDR3 nucleotides: TGTGCCAGCAGTCAAGGGGGCGCGGGAGATACGCAGTATTTT.

The gene calls are TRBV2 and TRBJ2-7; D gene uncertain. Germline V CDR1 and CDR2: SNHLY, FYNNEI. V lost 11 bases to trimming and J lost 0 bases, with 17 bases between them. This CDR3 is built from 14 residues. In nucleotides, the CDR3 is TGTGCCGCAAGTAACCAACTATTCTCCTACGAGCAGTACTTC. Protein sequence: CAASNQLFSYEQYF.

This chain joins TRBV30 and TRBJ1-6, with TRBD1 matching over 9 bases. V lost 1 base to trimming and J lost 7 bases; unmatched junction nucleotides: 2. Germline V gene sequence: CDR1 GTSNPN, CDR2 SVGIG (reference sequence). This CDR3 is built from 14 residues. Here the CDR3 reads CAWSAGQGNSPLHF. In nucleotides, the CDR3 is TGTGCCTGGAGTGCGGGACAGGGCAATTCACCCCTCCACTTT. Based on the CDR3 plus reference TRBV30 and TRBJ1-6, the full variable domain is SQTIHQWPATLVQPVGSPLSLECTVEGTSNPNLYWYRQAAGRGLQLLFYSVGIGQISSEVPQNLSASRPQDRQFILSSKKLLLSDSGFYLCAWSAGQGNSPLHFGNGTRLTVT.

This clone was observed once. V and J are TRBV9 and TRBJ1-2, with TRBD1 as a possible D gene (5 bases). Germline CDR1 and CDR2: SGDLS and YYNGEE. The CDR3 totals 19 residues. Trimming took 4 bases from V and 5 from J, leaving 30 bases between them. The chain's CDR3 is CASSQGAGRVGRSEYGYTF. In DNA form, the CDR3 reads TGTGCCAGCAGCCAAGGGGCAGGCAGGGTCGGTAGGTCGGAGTATGGCTACACCTTC.

J is TRBJ1-5 and V is TRBV6-6, with 9 bases lining up with TRBD1. The germline CDR1 and CDR2 sequences are MNHNY and SVGAGI (reference sequence). The CDR3 totals 15 residues. Unmatched junction bases numbered 3, after V lost 0 bases and J lost 6 bases. Here the CDR3 DNA reads TGTGCCAGCAGTTACTCGACGACAGGGGGTCAGCCCCAGCATTTT. This encodes CASSYSTTGGQPQHF.

V and J are TRBV2 and TRBJ2-7, with TRBD2 matching 13 bases. The CDR3 has 18 residues. The V and J ends lost 8 bases and 2 bases, in that order; junction bases with no gene match: 15. The germline CDR1 and CDR2 sequences are SNHLY and FYNNEI. CDR3 region: CASGKSRLAGGAAYEQYF. CDR3 coding DNA: TGTGCCAGCGGTAAGAGCCGACTAGCGGGGGGAGCCGCCTACGAGCAGTACTTC.

The chain joins TRBV19 to TRBJ2-3; tentatively, D is TRBD2 (6 bases). Germline CDR1 reads LNHDA; CDR2 reads SQIVND (reference sequence). The CDR3 totals 13 residues. The V and J ends lost 7 bases and 3 bases respectively, with 11 bases between them. The CDR3 DNA follows: TGTGCCAGTACCCCCCGGGGGACAGATACGCAGTATTTT. This encodes CASTPRGTDTQYF.

The CDR3 protein is CSVAQGTDTQYF. In DNA form, the CDR3 reads TGCAGCGTTGCACAGGGGACAGATACGCAGTATTTT. This chain connects TRBV29-1 to TRBJ2-3, with 7 positions matching TRBD1. Germline CDR1 reads SQVTM; CDR2 reads ANQGSEA. This CDR3 comprises 12 residues. Unmatched junction bases numbered 1, after V lost 4 bases and J lost 3 bases.

CDR3 amino acids: CASSGDSGANVLTF. The CDR3 nucleotides are TGTGCCAGCAGTGGAGACTCTGGGGCCAACGTCCTGACTTTC. The chain uses TRBV2 and TRBJ2-6, with D unresolved. This CDR3 comprises 14 residues. Trimming took off 4 bases at V and 0 bases at J, with 4 bases between the two ends. Per germline, CDR1 SNHLY and CDR2 FYNNEI.

The chain recombines TRBV5-6 with TRBJ2-2, with a weak D call TRBD1 (6 bases). CDR3 length: 17 residues. V was trimmed by 4 bases and J by 0 bases, leaving 16 bases between them. Germline assignment: CDR1 SGHDT and CDR2 YYEEEE. The CDR3 bases are TGTGCCAGCAGCCCGTCAGGACAGCCCACGAACACCGGGGAGCTGTTTTTT. Translating gives CASSPSGQPTNTGELFF.

V usage is TRBV5-6 and J usage is TRBJ1-1, with TRBD1 matching over 10 bases. Germline V CDR1 and CDR2: SGHDT, YYEEEE. Trimming removed 4 bases from V and 1 base from J; junction bases left unmatched: 10. The CDR3 contains 17 residues. The CDR3 bases are TGTGCCAGCAGCGGGTGGTGGGGACAGGGGTCGAACACTGAAGCTTTCTTT. Protein product: CASSGWWGQGSNTEAFF.

V gene TRBV27 combines with J gene TRBJ1-1; the D gene is possibly TRBD1 (5 bases). The CDR3 consists of 17 residues. Germline V gives CDR1 MNHEY, CDR2 SMNVEV (reference sequence). V was cut by 5 bases and J by 4 bases, with 23 bases left in between. The CDR3 coding sequence is TGTGCCAGCAGTCCGCCCCGGGGGGGTAGATTTGGCACTGAAGCTTTCTTT. The encoded protein is CASSPPRGGRFGTEAFF.

J is TRBJ1-2 and V is TRBV28; 7 positions match TRBD1. Looked up from germline, CDR1 is MDHEN and CDR2 is SYDVKM. This CDR3 comprises 14 residues. The V gene end was trimmed by 3 bases and the J gene end by 2 bases; junction bases not matched to a gene: 3. The CDR3 here is CASSLGTDNYGYTF. CDR3 sequence (DNA): TGTGCCAGCAGTTTGGGGACAGACAACTATGGCTACACCTTC.

The rearrangement uses TRBV27 and TRBJ2-1; 9 bases are shared with TRBD2. With 4 bases clipped from V and 12 bases from J, the junction kept 10 bases outside the gene matches. This CDR3 has 14 residues. Germline CDR1 is MNHEY and CDR2 is SMNVEV (reference sequence). CDR3 amino acids: CASSSPPAGGSQFF. The DNA for the CDR3 is TGTGCCAGCAGTTCCCCCCCCGCGGGGGGGTCGCAGTTCTTC.

This clone was counted once. The J gene is TRBJ1-1, the V gene TRBV2; D might be TRBD1 (6 bases). Germline CDR1 SNHLY, CDR2 FYNNEI. CDR3 size: 13 residues. Trimming removed 7 bases at V and 0 bases at J, with 9 bases between. This CDR3 reads CASTGQLNTEAFF. CDR3 nucleotide sequence: TGTGCCAGCACCGGACAGTTGAACACTGAAGCTTTCTTT.

The genes are TRBV29-1 and TRBJ2-4, with D maybe TRBD2 (5 bases). CDR1 and CDR2 (germline): SQVTM, ANQGSEA. Deletions cut 4 bases from V and 8 bases from J, with 9 bases between. The CDR3 totals 11 residues. CDR3 amino acids: CSVASGDIQYF. Here the CDR3 DNA reads TGCAGCGTTGCCTCCGGGGACATTCAGTACTTC.

This clone was picked up one time. The chain links TRBV5-1 to TRBJ2-5; D perhaps matches TRBD2 (6 bases). The V and J ends lost 1 base and 0 bases respectively, with 10 bases between them. The CDR3 is 15 amino acids. Germline V gene sequence: CDR1 SGHRS, CDR2 YFSETQ. Here the CDR3 reads CASSLLRTNQETQYF. Here the CDR3 DNA reads TGCGCCAGCAGCTTGCTTCGGACTAACCAAGAGACCCAGTACTTC.

The chain joins TRBV29-1 to TRBJ2-5; TRBD2 agrees at 7 bases. Germline V CDR1 and CDR2: SQVTM, ANQGSEA. J lost 5 bases, V lost 3 bases, and 6 bases had no gene match. The CDR3 sequence is 13 residues long. The CDR3 spells CSVDLGGGETQYF. CDR3 in DNA: TGCAGCGTTGACCTTGGCGGGGGTGAGACCCAGTACTTC.